The 24 T cell receptor beta chains listed next were all sequenced from one sample in a study of identical twins' blood T cells. Using its own MiXCR run on the 5' RACE reads, TCRdb lists one record per CDR3 protein. The data contain 300,000 to 400,000 distinct CDR3 sequences, over 25% of them singletons. Sequencing was performed on PBMCs. The receptors shown here come from a woman aged 18-55 years in good health.

The genes are TRBV2 and TRBJ1-1, with D possibly being TRBD1 (5 bases). The CDR3 consists of 15 residues. With 6 bases removed from V and 1 base from J, the gap between germline ends came to 15 bases. Germline CDR1 SNHLY, CDR2 FYNNEI. The CDR3 protein is CASSQVGTGNTEAFF. The DNA of the CDR3 is TGTGCCAGCAGCCAAGTCGGGACGGGGAACACTGAAGCTTTCTTT.

This clonotype was seen only a few times. One junction end does not reproduce the germline sequence, and a read error may be involved. In DNA, the CDR3 is TGTGCCTGCAGCGCAGACGGGACAGGTTACACTGAAGCTTTCTTT. This translates into CACSADGTGYTEAFF. The chain is built from TRBV9 and TRBJ1-1, with 8 bases lining up with TRBD1. The CDR3 consists of 15 residues. Germline lookup yields CDR1 SGDLS and CDR2 YYNGEE.

The chain recombines TRBV18 with TRBJ2-5; D unresolved. The CDR3 contains 13 residues. Germline CDR1 reads KGHSH; CDR2 reads LQKENI. The germline V and J ends were trimmed by 4 bases and 1 base, with 7 bases remaining between them. For the CDR3, the DNA is TGTGCCAGCTCACACCGACGCCAAGAGACCCAGTACTTC. Amino acids: CASSHRRQETQYF.

This sequence joins TRBV6-1 and TRBJ2-3; D ambiguous. The germline V gene encodes CDR1 MNHNS and CDR2 SASEGT. This CDR3 comprises 14 residues. V lost 6 bases and J 4 bases, leaving 14 bases between the germline ends. The CDR3 DNA sequence: TGTGCCAGCAGGGGGTACGCAAACGCAGATACGCAGTATTTT. It translates to CASRGYANADTQYF.

In this sample, this clonotype turned up a few times. The CDR3 here is CASSSSGHTDTQYF. The CDR3 coding sequence is TGCGCCAGCTCCTCTAGCGGACACACAGATACGCAGTATTTT. This chain joins TRBV5-1 and TRBJ2-3, with 7 bases aligning to TRBD2. The germline gives CDR1 SGHRS, CDR2 YFSETQ. Trimming removed 7 bases from V and 2 bases from J; junction bases left unmatched: 7. The CDR3 length is 14 residues. Using reference TRBV5-1 and TRBJ2-3 for the parts outside the CDR3, the full variable domain is KAGVTQTPRYLIKTRGQQVTLSCSPISGHRSVSWYQQTPGQGLQFLFEYFSETQRNKGNFPGRFSGRQFSNSRSEMNVSTLELGDSALYLCASSSSGHTDTQYFGPGTRLTVL.

Turning to this clonotype: The junction shows a germline mismatch at one end, possibly a read error. The chain is built from TRBV20-1 and TRBJ1-5; D is possibly TRBD1 (5 bases). CDR1 is DFQATT and CDR2 is SNEGSKA in the germline V gene (reference sequence). The CDR3 has 15 residues. As DNA, the CDR3 is TGCAGTACTAGAGTGGGACGGAATAGCAATCAGCCCCAGCATTTT. It specifies CSTRVGRNSNQPQHF.

This clonotype has just one count. This rearrangement joins TRBV20-1 to TRBJ2-1; TRBD2 aligns across 8 bases. Germline V lookup: CDR1 DFQATT, CDR2 SNEGSKA (reference sequence). V dropped 4 bases and J dropped 0; count of bases not matched to a gene: 11. This CDR3 is 17 amino acids long. The CDR3: CSAISREGLGSYNEQFF. CDR3 bases: TGCAGTGCTATATCTCGGGAGGGTCTGGGCTCCTACAATGAGCAGTTCTTC.

As for this clonotype: One junction end disagrees with the germline gene, perhaps due to a read error. The rearrangement uses TRBV3-1 and TRBJ1-4; D is uncertain. This CDR3 spans 15 amino acids. Germline V gene lookup returns CDR1 LGHDT and CDR2 YNNKEL (reference sequence). The DNA of the CDR3 is TGTGCCAGCAGCCACCACGGGCGGACTAATGAAAAACTTTTTTTT. It specifies CASSHHGRTNEKLFF.

The chain employs TRBV20-1 and TRBJ2-1, with 8 bases fitting TRBD2. The CDR3 has 14 amino acids. The germline V gene has CDR1 DFQATT and CDR2 SNEGSKA (reference sequence). After removal of 8 bases from V and 5 bases from J, the junction contained 11 bases not matched to a gene. This CDR3 reads CSSHPGRADNEQFF. In DNA form, the CDR3 reads TGCAGTTCACATCCCGGGAGGGCCGACAATGAGCAGTTCTTC.

The rearrangement joins TRBV13 to TRBJ1-4, with D possibly matching TRBD1 (6 bases). Trimming removed 5 bases from V and 8 bases from J, with 15 bases in between. Per the germline V gene, CDR1 is PRHDT and CDR2 is FYEKMQ (reference sequence). The CDR3 has 14 residues. In nucleotides, the CDR3 is TGTGCCAGCAGCACTCAACAGGGAGGCGAAAAACTGTTTTTT. This gives the protein CASSTQQGGEKLFF.

This clonotype was picked up a small number of times. The CDR3 region is CASSPGYQNTEAFF. The CDR3 DNA reads TGTGCCAGCAGCCCTGGTTACCAGAACACTGAAGCTTTCTTT. The rearrangement joins TRBV12-3 or TRBV12-4 to TRBJ1-1; no reliable D call. CDR3 size: 14 residues. V was clipped by 6 bases and J by 1 base, with 12 bases between them.

The chain uses TRBV14 and TRBJ1-1; D call uncertain. This CDR3 region has 13 residues. V lost 4 bases, J lost 4 bases, and 10 bases lay in between. Germline V gene lookup returns CDR1 SGHDN and CDR2 FVKESK. This CDR3 reads CASSRGRVTEAFF. Written as DNA, the CDR3 is TGTGCCAGCAGCCGCGGGAGGGTCACTGAAGCTTTCTTT. The complete variable domain, with remaining parts taken from reference TRBV14 and TRBJ1-1, reads EAGVTQFPSHSVIEKGQTVTLRCDPISGHDNLYWYRRVMGKEIKFLLHFVKESKQDESGMPNNRFLAERTGGTYSTLKVQPAELEDSGVYFCASSRGRVTEAFFGQGTRLTVV.

This clonotype occurred a few times. The J gene is TRBJ1-2, the V gene TRBV19; 10 nucleotides match TRBD1. This CDR3 is 13 amino acids long. The junction had 2 bases not matched to a gene; V was cut back by 3 bases and J by 7 bases. The germline V gene encodes CDR1 LNHDA and CDR2 SQIVND (reference sequence). The CDR3 region is CASSIGTGVGYTF. The CDR3 DNA reads TGTGCCAGTAGTATCGGGACAGGGGTTGGCTACACCTTC.

This clonotype was observed at least ten times. This rearrangement joins TRBV5-1 to TRBJ1-1; the D is unclear. Trimming shortened V by 3 bases and J by 3 bases, and 3 bases separated the two germline ends. This CDR3 has 11 amino acids. Germline-derived CDR1 and CDR2 are SGHRS and YFSETQ. The CDR3 spells CASSSDTEAFF. The CDR3 DNA reads as TGCGCCAGCAGCTCCGACACTGAAGCTTTCTTT.

This clonotype was found a few times. J is TRBJ2-1 and V is TRBV19, with 9 positions matching TRBD2. J was trimmed by 5 bases and V by 7 bases; bases with no gene match: 9. The CDR3 is made up of 15 amino acids. CDR1 LNHDA and CDR2 SQIVND come from the germline V gene (reference sequence). This CDR3 reads CASTLRLAVHNEQFF. DNA of the CDR3: TGTGCCAGTACCCTACGACTAGCGGTTCACAATGAGCAGTTCTTC. The full variable domain, with the rest looked up from reference TRBV19 and TRBJ2-1, is DGGITQSPKYLFRKEGQNVTLSCEQNLNHDAMYWYRQDPGQGLRLIYYSQIVNDFQKGDIAEGYSVSREKKESFPLTVTSAQKNPTAFYLCASTLRLAVHNEQFFGPGTRLTVL.

This clonotype appeared a few times. CDR3 residues: CASSQQERDTEAFF. The DNA of the CDR3 is TGTGCCAGCAGCCAACAGGAGAGAGACACTGAAGCTTTCTTT. This chain uses TRBV4-2 with TRBJ1-1; D not resolved. The germline V gene encodes CDR1 LGHNA and CDR2 YNFKEQ. The CDR3 contains 14 residues. Trimming took 2 bases from V and 3 from J, leaving 10 bases between them.

This clonotype was seen a handful of times. The chain's CDR3 is CATRSPVTDTQYF. CDR3 DNA: TGTGCCACCCGTTCCCCAGTCACAGATACGCAGTATTTT. The chain carries TRBV15 and TRBJ2-3, with D hard to call. The V end was cut by 8 bases, the J end by 2 bases, with 11 bases between. This CDR3 contains 13 residues. Germline loops: CDR1 LNHNV, CDR2 YYDKDF (reference sequence).

This clonotype has at least ten counts. This chain links TRBV11-2 with TRBJ1-6; no clear D. This CDR3 has 12 amino acids. Germline V gene lookup returns CDR1 SGHAT and CDR2 FQNNGV. Trimming cost V 0 bases and J 10 bases, with 4 bases left between them. As DNA, the CDR3 is TGTGCCAGCAGCTTAGAGGGGTCACCCCTCCACTTT. This codes for CASSLEGSPLHF. The full variable domain, in which reference TRBV11-2 and TRBJ1-6 provide the parts outside the CDR3, is EAGVAQSPRYKIIEKRQSVAFWCNPISGHATLYWYQQILGQGPKLLIQFQNNGVVDDSQLPKDRFSAERLKGVDSTLKIQPAKLEDSAVYLCASSLEGSPLHFGNGTRLTVT.

This clonotype occurred a few times. The J gene is TRBJ1-1, the V gene TRBV4-3, with a weak D call TRBD1 (6 bases). Per the germline V gene, CDR1 is LGHNA and CDR2 is YSLEER. V lost 0 bases and J 2 bases, leaving 13 bases between the germline ends. The CDR3 runs 16 residues. CDR3 protein: CASSQDQRGANTEAFF. CDR3 coding DNA: TGCGCCAGCAGCCAAGATCAGCGGGGGGCCAACACTGAAGCTTTCTTT.

This sequence joins TRBV9 and TRBJ1-2; D ambiguous. Germline V CDR1 and CDR2: SGDLS, YYNGEE. The CDR3 covers 14 residues. Trimming took off 0 bases at V and 4 bases at J, with 10 bases between the two ends. The CDR3 loop is CASSVGADFYGYTF. For the CDR3, the DNA is TGTGCCAGCAGCGTAGGGGCGGACTTCTATGGCTACACCTTC.

CDR3 bases: TGTGCCTGGAGTGTAGGGGGCTCTGGAAACACCATATATTTT. Its protein is CAWSVGGSGNTIYF. The chain carries TRBV30 and TRBJ1-3; TRBD1 is a possible D gene (6 bases). The CDR3 sequence is 14 residues long. Between the trimmed V and J ends, which lost 0 bases and 0 bases, there was a span of 6 bases. Germline lookup yields CDR1 GTSNPN and CDR2 SVGIG (reference sequence).

Points on this clonotype: A read error may account for a junction end that differs from germline. This sequence joins TRBV7-9 and TRBJ2-1, with a weak D call TRBD2 (6 bases). This CDR3 has 16 residues. Looked up from germline, CDR1 is SEHNR and CDR2 is FQNEAQ (reference sequence). The CDR3: CASGLFVGSSYNEQFF. As DNA, the CDR3 is TGTGCCAGCGGCTTATTTGTCGGGAGCTCCTACAATGAGCAGTTCTTC.

This clonotype showed up just a few times. The V and J genes are TRBV20-1 and TRBJ1-1, with D maybe TRBD1 (5 bases). V was shortened by 1 base and J by 5 bases, with 14 bases between the two germline ends. The length of the CDR3 is 14 residues. Looked up from germline, CDR1 is DFQATT and CDR2 is SNEGSKA (reference sequence). The CDR3 sequence: CSARGGAESTEAFF. For the CDR3, the DNA is TGCAGTGCTAGAGGAGGGGCCGAGAGTACTGAAGCTTTCTTT.

The chain is built from TRBV14 and TRBJ1-2; 7 nucleotides align to TRBD1. CDR1 is SGHDN and CDR2 is FVKESK in the germline V gene. Trimming at V came to 4 bases and at J to 8 bases, leaving 13 bases not matched to a gene. The CDR3 has 15 residues. The CDR3 region has the DNA TGTGCCAGCAGCCTGACAGGGCCCGGAGTGTTAGGCTACACCTTC. This encodes CASSLTGPGVLGYTF.